The 26 T cell receptor beta chains reported below all come from one sample, sequenced in a study of blood T cell repertoires in COVID-19. The method was immunoSEQ multiplex PCR; TCRdb's version includes in-frame clones alone and lacks a portion of them. In the table there are fewer than 150,000 clones, approximately 80% of which are singletons. The sample was peripheral blood. The receptors stem from a man aged 55-75 years who had recovered from COVID-19.

Concerning this clone itself: Different DNA sequences within this sample yield the same CDR3. The V gene is TRBV15, the J gene TRBJ1-6; D ambiguous. The V end lost 0 bases, the J end lost 10 bases, and 10 bases lay between the germline ends. Germline loops: CDR1 LNHNV, CDR2 YYDKDF (reference sequence). This CDR3 comprises 14 residues. CDR3 region: CATSRDGAGSPLHF. Written as DNA, the CDR3 is TGTGCCACCAGCAGAGATGGCGCGGGATCACCCCTCCACTTT. Together with reference TRBV15 and TRBJ1-6, the CDR3 gives the full variable domain: DAMVIQNPRYQVTQFGKPVTLSCSQTLNHNVMYWYQQKSSQAPKLLFHYYDKDFNNEADTPDNFQSRRPNTSFCFLDIRSPGLGDTAMYLCATSRDGAGSPLHFGNGTRLTVT.

This clone came up a few times. The chain couples TRBV4-3 to TRBJ2-3, with no clear D. Looked up from germline, CDR1 is LGHNA and CDR2 is YSLEER. The CDR3 runs to 15 residues. V was clipped by 2 bases and J by 0 bases, with 9 bases between them. In DNA, the CDR3 is TGCGCCAGCAGCCAACTCTACTGGAGCACAGATACGCAGTATTTT. Translation: CASSQLYWSTDTQYF.

The gene calls are TRBV3-1 (or the pseudogene TRBV3-2) and TRBJ1-2; a weak D match, TRBD1 (5 bases). The CDR3 has 16 residues. Germline V gene data show CDR1 as LGHDT and CDR2 as YNNKEL (reference sequence). V dropped 1 base and J dropped 4 bases, with 16 bases sitting between them. CDR3 in amino acids: CASSQVGVGFSYGYTF. CDR3 DNA sequence: TGTGCCAGCAGCCAAGTAGGGGTAGGATTTAGCTATGGCTACACCTTC.

The rearrangement uses TRBV5-8 and TRBJ1-5; unclear D gene. V was pared by 0 bases and J by 0 bases, with 10 bases between. The CDR3 contains 16 residues. Per the germline V gene, CDR1 is SGHTS and CDR2 is YDEGEE. The CDR3 region has the DNA TGTGCCAGCAGCTTGGTACAGTTGTATAGCAATCAGCCCCAGCATTTT. This gives the protein CASSLVQLYSNQPQHF. Variable domain in full (rest from reference TRBV5-8 and TRBJ1-5): EAGVTQSPTHLIKTRGQQATLRCSPISGHTSVYWYQQALGLGLQFLLWYDEGEERNRGNFPPRFSGRQFPNYSSELNVNALELEDSALYLCASSLVQLYSNQPQHFGDGTRLSIL.

This clone was counted a few times. This chain uses TRBV10-3 with TRBJ1-1; the D gene is possibly TRBD1 (6 bases). The CDR3 length is 15 residues. V was shortened by 5 bases and J by 4 bases, with 17 bases between the two germline ends. Germline-derived CDR1 and CDR2 are ENHRY and SYGVKD. In nucleotides, the CDR3 is TGTGCCATCAGTCGGGACACCACCACAGGCACTGAAGCTTTCTTT. It specifies CAISRDTTTGTEAFF.

This chain joins TRBV5-5 and TRBJ2-5, with 9 bases that match TRBD1. The CDR3 spans 16 residues. Germline V gene data show CDR1 as SGHKS and CDR2 as YYEKEE (reference sequence). V was clipped by 4 bases and J by 5 bases; unmatched bases: 12. The CDR3 loop is CASSPWGTGLGETQYF. For the CDR3, the DNA is TGTGCCAGCAGCCCGTGGGGGACAGGGCTTGGGGAGACCCAGTACTTC.

This clone was observed a few times. The chain combines TRBV6-6 with TRBJ1-5; D uncertain. Trimming cost V 5 bases and J 4 bases, with 9 bases left between them. From germline, CDR1 is MNHNY and CDR2 SVGAGI (reference sequence). CDR3 length: 13 residues. Written as DNA, the CDR3 is TGTGCCAGCAGTAACAGTGAGAATCAGCCCCAGCATTTT. Its protein is CASSNSENQPQHF.

This chain links TRBV19 with TRBJ2-5, with TRBD1 identical over 12 bases. The CDR3 spans 14 residues. V gave up 6 bases and J gave up 4 bases; unmatched junction bases: 3. CDR1 is LNHDA and CDR2 is SQIVND in the germline V gene (reference sequence). CDR3 sequence (DNA): TGTGCCAGTAGCGGGACAGGGGGCCTAGAGACCCAGTACTTC. Amino acids: CASSGTGGLETQYF.

The J gene is TRBJ1-4, the V gene TRBV27; TRBD1 might be the D (5 bases). The CDR3 has 15 amino acids. Germline lookup yields CDR1 MNHEY and CDR2 SMNVEV (reference sequence). V lost 6 bases and J 8 bases, leaving 19 bases between the germline ends. As DNA, the CDR3 is TGTGCCAGCAGGGGGATCGGGGGGTTTCGGGAAAAACTGTTTTTT. Translated, it gives CASRGIGGFREKLFF.

V is TRBV6-5 and J is TRBJ1-4; 8 bases agree with TRBD1. This CDR3 is built from 14 residues. Germline loops: CDR1 MNHEY, CDR2 SVGAGI. Trimming at V came to 6 bases and at J to 7 bases, leaving 7 bases not matched to a gene. In nucleotides, the CDR3 is TGTGCCAGCAGGCGGACAGGGCTGGGTGAAAAACTGTTTTTT. As protein: CASRRTGLGEKLFF.

This rearrangement joins TRBV27 to TRBJ2-3; 11 nucleotides align to TRBD2. Trimming removed 4 bases from V and 3 bases from J; junction bases left unmatched: 6. The V gene's germline CDR1 is MNHEY and CDR2 SMNVEV (reference sequence). The length of the CDR3 is 16 residues. CDR3 residues: CASSSNRLAGTDTQYF. The CDR3 region has the DNA TGTGCCAGCAGTTCTAACCGACTAGCGGGAACAGATACGCAGTATTTT.

CDR3: CASSFSDRAAFQPQHF. The CDR3 DNA is TGTGCCAGCAGCTTCTCGGACAGGGCGGCGTTTCAGCCCCAGCATTTT. The chain employs TRBV7-8 and TRBJ1-5; 8 bases line up with TRBD1. Losses at the gene ends were 3 bases for V and 6 bases for J; bases not matched to a gene: 10. CDR1 and CDR2 (germline): SGHVS, FQNEAQ. This CDR3 spans 16 amino acids.

The rearrangement links TRBV4-1 to TRBJ2-3, with D possibly matching TRBD2 (5 bases). Germline V gives CDR1 MGHRA, CDR2 YSYEKL. This CDR3 is 15 amino acids long. V lost 3 bases to trimming and J lost 4 bases, with 14 bases between them. The CDR3 region has the DNA TGCGCCAGCAGCCACACTGGACTCACGCCAGATACGCAGTATTTT. It specifies CASSHTGLTPDTQYF.

This clone occurred a few times. CDR3 sequence (DNA): TGCGCCAGCGGGAGACCCTACGAGCAGTACTTC. The encoded protein is CASGRPYEQYF. The gene calls are TRBV10-1 and TRBJ2-7; weak D call: TRBD2 (5 bases). The germline CDR1 and CDR2 sequences are WNHNN and SYGVQD (reference sequence). V lost 8 bases, J lost 2 bases, and 7 bases lay in between. The CDR3 extends over 11 amino acids.

On this clone: This likely comes from a read error, as the CDR3 has no conserved phenylalanine or tryptophan at its end. The chain employs TRBV30 and TRBJ2-3, with D uncertain. This CDR3 is built from 12 residues. Trimming took off 3 bases at V and 4 bases at J, with 8 bases between the two ends. Germline-derived CDR1 and CDR2 are GTSNPN and SVGIG (reference sequence). This chain's CDR3 is CAWSVSADTQYL. CDR3 sequence (DNA): TGTGCCTGGAGCGTAAGCGCAGATACGCAGTATCTT.

The V call is TRBV5-1, the J call TRBJ2-2, with D possibly TRBD1 on 6 matching bases. CDR3 length equals 17 residues. Per germline, CDR1 SGHRS and CDR2 YFSETQ. The V end was cut by 3 bases, the J end by 0 bases, with 15 bases between. The CDR3 DNA follows: TGCGCCAGCAGCTCCCAGGGGCTAGCTTCGAACACCGGGGAGCTGTTTTTT. This codes for CASSSQGLASNTGELFF.

The rearrangement links TRBV12-3 or TRBV12-4 to TRBJ1-1; D is perhaps TRBD1 (5 bases). The CDR3 extends over 13 amino acids. Trimming left V 6 bases short and J 4 bases short, with 12 bases between. The CDR3 nucleotides read TGTGCCAGCAGACCCGATAGGGGCACTGAAGCTTTCTTT. Protein sequence: CASRPDRGTEAFF.

The CDR3 loop reads CASSRLLETQYF. CDR3 DNA sequence: TGTGCCAGCAGCCGACTTTTAGAGACCCAGTACTTC. V gene TRBV3-1 (or the pseudogene TRBV3-2) combines with J gene TRBJ2-5; D is unclear. Germline loops: CDR1 LGHDT, CDR2 YNNKEL (reference sequence). The CDR3 runs 12 residues. V was pared by 4 bases and J by 4 bases, with 7 bases between.

This clone has just one count. The rearrangement uses TRBV28 and TRBJ1-5, with 9 bases matching TRBD1. V lost 5 bases to trimming and J lost 6 bases; unmatched junction nucleotides: 8. This CDR3 comprises 15 residues. Germline V CDR1 and CDR2: MDHEN, SYDVKM. The CDR3 coding sequence is TGTGCCAGCAGTAACAGACAGGGGGGCACTCAGCCCCAGCATTTT. Its protein product is CASSNRQGGTQPQHF.

This sequence joins TRBV7-2 and TRBJ2-3, with D perhaps matching TRBD2 (5 bases). The V end lost 6 bases, the J end lost 0 bases, and 10 bases lay between the germline ends. The CDR3 length is 14 residues. Germline values: CDR1 SGHTA, CDR2 FQGNSA. The CDR3 protein is CASRPRTSTDTQYF. The CDR3 DNA is TGTGCCAGCAGGCCGCGGACTAGCACAGATACGCAGTATTTT.

The chain has TRBV4-3 and TRBJ2-3, with D possibly TRBD1 on 6 matching bases. The V end was cut by 2 bases, the J end by 5 bases, with 8 bases between. The CDR3 contains 13 residues. The germline gives CDR1 LGHNA, CDR2 YSLEER. CDR3 in amino acids: CASSQQGRDTQYF. CDR3 sequence (DNA): TGCGCCAGCAGCCAACAGGGGAGAGATACGCAGTATTTT.

The chain carries TRBV15 and TRBJ1-3; 7 positions match TRBD1. The CDR3 runs 15 residues. Losses at the gene ends were 2 bases for V and 1 base for J; bases not matched to a gene: 2. Germline-derived CDR1 and CDR2 are LNHNV and YYDKDF (reference sequence). CDR3 in amino acids: CATSRSGGSGNTIYF. In nucleotides, the CDR3 is TGTGCCACCAGCAGATCAGGGGGATCTGGAAACACCATATATTTT.

The chain joins TRBV4-1 to TRBJ2-5; maybe TRBD1 (7 bases). This CDR3 is built from 13 residues. The germline CDR1 and CDR2 sequences are MGHRA and YSYEKL. Trimming removed 1 base at V and 14 bases at J, with 17 bases between. CDR3 sequence (DNA): TGCGCCAGCAGCCAAGGACCAGGAGGGGGCATTTACTTC. Its protein product is CASSQGPGGGIYF.

The chain links TRBV6-5 to TRBJ2-7, with 8 bases fitting TRBD1. This CDR3 contains 14 residues. Unmatched junction bases numbered 6, after V lost 6 bases and J lost 2 bases. Germline CDR1 is MNHEY and CDR2 is SVGAGI. CDR3 DNA sequence: TGTGCCAGCAGAAGGGACAGGAGAACCTACGAGCAGTACTTC. Protein: CASRRDRRTYEQYF.

The chain joins TRBV6-6 to TRBJ2-1; 10 bases align to TRBD1. The CDR3 extends over 18 amino acids. V trimming: 5 bases; J trimming: 6 bases; junction bases outside the gene matches: 16. Germline-derived CDR1 and CDR2 are MNHNY and SVGAGI (reference sequence). For the CDR3, the DNA is TGTGCCAGCAGTCAAAGGCCGTCCGGGACAGGGGTCCGCAATGAGCAGTTCTTC. This encodes CASSQRPSGTGVRNEQFF.

The gene calls are TRBV29-1 and TRBJ2-7, with 7 bases lining up with TRBD2. Trimming took 4 bases from V and 3 from J; bases not matched to a gene: 6. The CDR3 is 13 residues long. CDR1 and CDR2 (germline): SQVTM, ANQGSEA. The CDR3 coding sequence is TGCAGCGTTGCCGGTACTAGCGACTACGAGCAGTACTTC. It yields the protein CSVAGTSDYEQYF.